Detailed here is one TCR beta chain. Source study methods: Counts of nucleated cells, estimated from reference gene primer amplification, were obtained. Measured with immunoSEQ multiplex PCR; TCRdb has only the in-frame clones, and not every one. The DNA was the basis for D and trimming; V, J and clone size are from that table. This sample has about 140,000 clones; approximately 88% occur once, and the top ten carry about 10%. The data were taken from a study of blood T cell repertoires in COVID-19. Looking at the study overall: Acute and convalescent COVID-19 specimens originated in the United States, Italy and Spain.

The germline V gene encodes CDR1 SGHNT and CDR2 YYREEE (reference sequence). Trimming took off 2 bases at V and 5 bases at J, with 10 bases between the two ends. CDR3 length: 13 residues. The TCR was taken from a man in his sixties with active or convalescent COVID-19. The J gene is TRBJ1-1, the V gene TRBV5-4; D perhaps matches TRBD1 (5 bases). The specimen was peripheral blood. The CDR3 sequence is CASSFGGGTEAFF. The CDR3 nucleotides read TGTGCCAGCAGCTTCGGGGGAGGGACTGAAGCTTTCTTT.